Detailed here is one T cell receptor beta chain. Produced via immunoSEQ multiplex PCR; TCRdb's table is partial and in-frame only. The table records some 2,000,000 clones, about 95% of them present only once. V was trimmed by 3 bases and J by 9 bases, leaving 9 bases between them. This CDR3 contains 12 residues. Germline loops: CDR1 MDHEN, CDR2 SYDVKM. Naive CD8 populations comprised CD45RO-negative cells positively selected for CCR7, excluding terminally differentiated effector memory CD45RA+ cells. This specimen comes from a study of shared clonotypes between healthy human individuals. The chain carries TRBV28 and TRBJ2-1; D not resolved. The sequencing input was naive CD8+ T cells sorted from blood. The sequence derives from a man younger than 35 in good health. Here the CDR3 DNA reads TGTGCCAGCAGTTTCAGCGTGGGTGAGCAGTTCTTC. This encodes CASSFSVGEQFF.